This T cell receptor (beta chain) was identified during a study of blood T cell repertoires in COVID-19. At the level of the study: Collection of acute and convalescent COVID-19 samples took place in the United States, Italy and Spain. PBMCs, B-cell-depleted T cells, or T cells provided the cDNA or gDNA that made up the material.

Libraries were prepared by immunoSEQ multiplex PCR; TCRdb keeps only in-frame clonotypes and omits some of them. The table records some 460,000 clones, 70% to 90% of them present only once. Deletions cut 4 bases from V and 4 bases from J, with 13 bases between. CDR1 is LGHNA, CDR2 YSLEER, per germline. This CDR3 has 14 residues. All enrollees were about 18 to 89 years old and from about 25 US areas. Each participant's cohort was designated according to participant-reported clinical history. In this sample, this clone turned up a few times. What was sequenced was PBMCs or T cells enriched from blood (not recorded which). The chain is built from TRBV4-3 and TRBJ1-1; D is possibly TRBD1 (6 bases). This clonotype originated in a woman in her late teens or twenties with acute COVID-19. The CDR3 region is CASSPGGGGTEAFF. The CDR3 bases are TGCGCCAGCAGCCCCGGGGGGGGCGGCACTGAAGCTTTCTTT.